This TCR beta chain was identified during a study of blood T cell repertoires in COVID-19. As for the study in general: Sites in the United States, Italy and Spain provided acute and convalescent COVID-19 samples.

In the study's own analysis: Amplification of reference gene primers provided the estimated nucleated cell counts. Clones were read by immunoSEQ multiplex PCR, and TCRdb kept only the in-frame ones, dropping some. The DNA gave D and trimming, while V, J and clone size come from that table. This sample carries about 37,000 clones, roughly 90% of them seen once, and the ten largest clones take 7.2%. The clonotype originates from a human donor in a cohort sampled during active COVID-19. Sequencing was performed on peripheral blood.

The CDR3 reads CASSETPGTGELFF. CDR3 bases: TGTGCCAGCAGTGAAACCCCAGGGACCGGGGAGCTGTTTTTT. This chain joins TRBV2 and TRBJ2-2; D is possibly TRBD1 (5 bases). This CDR3 contains 14 residues. Trimming shortened V by 2 bases and J by 5 bases, and 9 bases separated the two germline ends. CDR1 and CDR2 from the germline V gene are SNHLY and FYNNEI.